This TCR beta chain was sequenced for a study of OX40 agonist ivuxolimab in advanced cancers. Study summary: Ivuxolimab is a fully human IgG2 antibody that activates OX40 (CD134).

The count of this clone is one. No antigen is known for it. The germline V and J ends were trimmed by 4 bases and 4 bases, with 11 bases remaining between them. The CDR3 has 15 residues. Germline V gene data show CDR1 as MDHEN and CDR2 as SYDVKM. Sequencing was performed with immunoSEQ multiplex PCR; in TCRdb, only in-frame clones are kept and a portion is missing. The top ten hold approximately 1.1% of the sample, which has about 100,000 clones, 80% to 95% seen once. Study outcomes and limitations: The CD4+ and CD8+ T cells in the blood had expanded clonally by week 6 at 0.1 to 3.0 mg/kg.

Sequences were derived from CD4+ or CD8+ T cells sorted from blood, sampled in a trial of the OX40 agonist ivuxolimab. The sequence derives from an adult with an advanced solid tumor such as melanoma, head and neck, liver or kidney cancer. The chain joins TRBV28 to TRBJ2-6, with D possibly matching TRBD1 (6 bases). The DNA of the CDR3 is TGTGCCAGCAGTTCTACAGGGTCCGGGGCCAACGTCCTGACTTTC. As protein: CASSSTGSGANVLTF.